The TCR beta chain under discussion was sequenced for a study of cytomegalovirus exposure and HLA in healthy donors. Study-wide results and caveats: 164 TCR beta chains were listed as cytomegalovirus-associated.

About this clone: What it binds is not known.

Data came from immunoSEQ multiplex PCR; TCRdb stores just in-frame clones and leaves some out. The data show some 190,000 clones, more than 75% seen once. The CDR3 has 13 residues. V lost 1 base and J 2 bases, leaving 6 bases between the germline ends. Per the germline V gene, CDR1 is SGHRS and CDR2 is YFSETQ. The chain is built from TRBV5-1 and TRBJ2-5; D remains unclear. This TCR was sampled from a man aged 25 to 40 in good health and CMV-seropositive. Material: PBMCs. This CDR3 is CASSLQEQETQYF. The CDR3, as DNA: TGCGCCAGCAGCTTGCAAGAACAAGAGACCCAGTACTTC.